A selection of T cell receptor beta chains follows, all from one sample in a study of CD8 T cells in ankylosing spondylitis. Via MiXCR, TCRdb re-called the 5' RACE reads, giving one row per CDR3 protein. The table shows about 190,000 distinct CDR3 sequences, with approximately 13% occurring only once. Sequenced: blood, either unsorted or a sorted T cell fraction (not recorded which). The receptors were sampled from a female donor with ankylosing spondylitis or in good health (not recorded which). CDR3s include the opening cysteine and the closing phenylalanine or tryptophan. The D gene is left open where the match is weak. Size is stated for part of the rows, as once, few or many counts, or as a class when the clone is expanded.

V	size	J	D	DNA	CDR3
TRBV18	-	TRBJ1-1	TRBD1	TGTGCCAGCTCACCACCGTACAGGGGGCCTGAAGCTTTCTTT	CASSPPYRGPEAFF
TRBV28	many	TRBJ2-7	-	TGTGCCAGCAGGGTGGGACTTGCCTACGAGCAGTACTTC	CASRVGLAYEQYF
TRBV7-2	many	TRBJ1-2	-	TGTGCCAGCAGCTCGTCCCAGCATGGCTACACCTTC	CASSSSQHGYTF
TRBV12-3/TRBV12-4	many	TRBJ2-7	-	TGTGCCAGCAGTTTAGGGTTTGGGGTGTACTTC	CASSLGFGVYF
TRBV28	few	TRBJ2-7	-	TGTGCCAGCACATCAGGCTTCCTCTCCTACGAGCAGTACTTC	CASTSGFLSYEQYF
TRBV30	few	TRBJ2-4	-	TGTGCCTGGAGCGCAGGAGGGAACATTCAGTACTTC	CAWSAGGNIQYF
TRBV27	many	TRBJ1-1	-	TGTGCCAGCAGTTTATCCGGGGGTCTGAACACTGAAGCTTTCTTT	CASSLSGGLNTEAFF
TRBV6-1	many	TRBJ1-1	-	TGTGCCAGCTGGAAGAGGTTGAACACTGAAGCTTTCTTT	CASWKRLNTEAFF
TRBV30	-	TRBJ2-7	-	TGTGCCTGGAGTGTTGGGGGCTCGGTACCCAACTACGAGCAGTACTTC	CAWSVGGSVPNYEQYF
TRBV11-2	many	TRBJ2-2	-	TGTGCCAGCAGCTTAAATTTTGGAGTCGGGGAGCTGTTTTTT	CASSLNFGVGELFF
TRBV28	few	TRBJ2-7	-	TGTGCCAGCAGTTCGGCGGGGAGCTCCTACGAGCAGCACTTC	CASSSAGSSYEQHF
TRBV28	many	TRBJ1-4	TRBD1	TGTGCCAGCAGTTCAAAGACCGGGACAGGGGCCCCTAAGGCTAATGAAAAACTGTTTTTT	CASSSKTGTGAPKANEKLFF
TRBV10-3	many	TRBJ1-5	-	TGTGCCATCAGTGAGGCAGGTAAAAATCAGCCCCAGCATTTT	CAISEAGKNQPQHF
TRBV20-1	many	TRBJ1-2	-	TGCAGTGCTAGAGATCATCAAGTCAGCTATGGCTACACCTTC	CSARDHQVSYGYTF
TRBV5-1	many	TRBJ2-2	-	TGCGCCAGCAGTATACCAGCGGAGAACACCGGGGAGCTGTTTTTT	CASSIPAENTGELFF
TRBV12-3/TRBV12-4	many	TRBJ2-5	-	TGTGCCAGCAGTTGGAGGGGGCAAGAGACCCAGTACTTC	CASSWRGQETQYF
TRBV12-3/TRBV12-4	few	TRBJ2-1	TRBD1	TGTGCCAGCAGTGGACAGGGGTCCTACAATGAGCAGTTCTTC	CASSGQGSYNEQFF
TRBV20-1	-	TRBJ2-1	TRBD2	TGCAGTGCTAGGACAGGTGGTAGCGGGAGAGAGGGTTGGGGGCAGTTCTTC	CSARTGGSGREGWGQFF
TRBV24-1	-	TRBJ2-1	TRBD2	TGTGCCACCAGTGACAGAGGGACTAGCGGGAGCGTCAGTACCTACAATGAGCAGTTCTTC	CATSDRGTSGSVSTYNEQFF
TRBV19	few	TRBJ1-2	-	TGTGCCAGTCACACTGCACAGGGTAATTATGGCTACACCTTC	CASHTAQGNYGYTF
TRBV12-3/TRBV12-4	-	TRBJ1-1	-	TGTGCCAGCAGTTTTGGGTTTTGGGGTAGAGGTGAAGCTTTCTTT	CASSFGFWGRGEAFF
TRBV24-1	-	TRBJ2-1	TRBD1	TGTGCCACCAGTTATTTGGGACAGGGGCGAACCGGCCTCTGGGACTACAATGAGCAGTTCTTC	CATSYLGQGRTGLWDYNEQFF
TRBV9	many	TRBJ2-7	TRBD1	TGTGCCAGCAGCGTTGCGGGACAGGCCTCCTACGAGCAGTACTTC	CASSVAGQASYEQYF
TRBV7-2	many	TRBJ2-5	TRBD2	TGTGCCAGCAACCTCGGGGTAGCGGGAGGAGAGACCCAGTACTTC	CASNLGVAGGETQYF
TRBV5-6	many	TRBJ2-2	-	TGTGCCAGCTACAGGGTCCGCGGGGAGCTGTTTTTT	CASYRVRGELFF
TRBV6-5	many	TRBJ2-7	TRBD1	TGTGCCAGCAGTTATACCGGGACAGGGGAGTCCTACGAGCAGTACTTC	CASSYTGTGESYEQYF
TRBV9	many	TRBJ2-7	-	TGTGCCAGCAGCGTAGGCCGAGACAGGTCCTTCTACGAGCAGTACTTC	CASSVGRDRSFYEQYF
TRBV27	-	TRBJ2-7	TRBD2	TGTGCCAGCACGACTTTTGGGGCTAGCGGTCAGGCCTACGAGCAGTACTTC	CASTTFGASGQAYEQYF
TRBV5-1	few	TRBJ2-2	-	TGCGCCAGCAGCTTGGATATTCAGGGAACCGGGGAGCTGTTTTTT	CASSLDIQGTGELFF
TRBV6-6	many	TRBJ1-1	-	TGTGCCAGCATGGTGTCTAACACTGAAGCTTTCTTT	CASMVSNTEAFF
TRBV12-3/TRBV12-4	-	TRBJ2-2	-	TGTGCCAGCAGTTTGAAGGACACCGGGGAGCTGTTTTTT	CASSLKDTGELFF
TRBV7-9	-	TRBJ1-5	-	TGTGCCAGCAGCTACGCCAGCAATCAGCCCCAGCATTTT	CASSYASNQPQHF
TRBV7-8	-	TRBJ2-7	TRBD2	TGTGCCAGCAGCTCCCTAGCGGGGACAACCTACGAGCAGTACTTC	CASSSLAGTTYEQYF
TRBV7-6	-	TRBJ1-1	TRBD1	TGTGCCAGCAGACTTAACCTACAGGGGAGGAACACTGAAGCTTTCTTT	CASRLNLQGRNTEAFF
TRBV27	few	TRBJ1-2	-	TGTGCCAGCAGACAAAGGGCTAGCTATGGCTACACCTTC	CASRQRASYGYTF
TRBV28	few	TRBJ2-7	TRBD1	TGTGCCAGCAGTTTGGTACAGGGGGACTACGAGCAGTACTTC	CASSLVQGDYEQYF
TRBV12-3/TRBV12-4	many	TRBJ2-3	-	TGTGCCAGCACATCGGCGCCCACAGATACGCAGTATTTT	CASTSAPTDTQYF
TRBV27	many	TRBJ2-1	TRBD2	TGTGCCAGCAGTTTTGCTAGCGGTCTAGAGGAGTTCTTC	CASSFASGLEEFF
TRBV7-2	few	TRBJ1-2	-	TGTGCCAGCAGCTCGGACACCAACTATGGCTACACCTTC	CASSSDTNYGYTF
TRBV18	-	TRBJ2-6	-	TGTGCCAGCTCACCACCGGCAAACGAGGTCCTGACTTTC	CASSPPANEVLTF
TRBV4-3	few	TRBJ1-6	-	TGCGCCAGCAGCCTCCGGGTCCTGAATTCACCCCTCCACTTT	CASSLRVLNSPLHF
TRBV7-3	many	TRBJ2-1	-	TGTGCCAGCAGCATCTTGGGGGCGGGAAGTGAGCAGTTCTTC	CASSILGAGSEQFF
TRBV20-1	many	TRBJ2-1	TRBD2	TGCAGTGCATCCCCCAGCGGGATCCACAATGAGCAGTTCTTC	CSASPSGIHNEQFF
TRBV10-3	-	TRBJ1-1	-	TGTGCCATCAGTGACCGGGGGCCTGAAGCTTTCTTT	CAISDRGPEAFF
TRBV12-3/TRBV12-4	many	TRBJ1-2	TRBD1	TGTGCCAGCAGTCTACTCCGACCGGGACAGGAATACTATGGCTACACCTTC	CASSLLRPGQEYYGYTF
TRBV18	many	TRBJ2-7	TRBD2	TGTGCCAGCTCACCCCCGGGAGGACCCTACGAGCAGTACTTC	CASSPPGGPYEQYF
TRBV20-1	many	TRBJ2-1	TRBD2	TGCAGTGCTAACGGCGGGAGGGCCTTTTCGAATGAGCAGTTCTTC	CSANGGRAFSNEQFF
TRBV27	many	TRBJ1-2	TRBD1	TGTGCCAGCAGGCTACGGACAGGTTCTAACTATGGCTACACCTTC	CASRLRTGSNYGYTF